One T cell receptor (beta chain) is described in this entry. Its cognate antigen is unknown. This beta chain is an off-target read within a library intended for alpha chains, so its frequency means little. Specified time point: sample taken at primary tumor resection. Sequencing of whole RNA from tumor, nontumor lung or frozen PBMC involved no sorting. TCRdb independently ran MiXCR on the 5' RACE reads; one entry per CDR3 protein. The sample yields about 9,800 distinct CDR3 sequences, about 53% seen once. The record originates from a study of spatial heterogeneity in lung cancer. Study-wide results and caveats: Ubiquitous and regional expanded TCR counts correlated with ubiquitous and regional nonsynonymous mutations, respectively. Tumor mutation counts were tracked by expanded intratumoral alpha and beta TCR counts. Coverage was estimated at roughly 7.2% of tumor T cells for alpha chains and roughly 13% for beta chains.

This receptor was identified in a female donor with early-stage non-small cell lung cancer. The source was lung tumor tissue, collected at surgery.

CDR3 coding DNA: TGTGCCACCAGACTAGCGGGGGGAAGTGAGCAGTACTTC. Protein sequence: CATRLAGGSEQYF. V usage is TRBV7-2 and J usage is TRBJ2-7; 13 bases line up with TRBD2. Trimming at V came to 10 bases and at J to 7 bases, leaving 7 bases not matched to a gene. CDR1 SGHTA and CDR2 FQGNSA come from the germline V gene. This CDR3 has 13 residues.